These 22 T cell receptor beta chains share one sample of origin, sequenced in a study of neurological immune-mediated disorders. TCRdb itself ran the 5' RACE reads through MiXCR, one entry per CDR3 protein. The sample shows roughly 98,000 distinct CDR3 sequences, about 13% of them seen only once. As to time point: longitudinal time-point 2. The specimen was PBMCs. The receptors shown here come from a female donor with HTLV-1-associated myelopathy (HAM/TSP).

This clonotype was found many times. The V gene is TRBV7-9, the J gene TRBJ1-6; D gene unclear. This CDR3 region has 12 residues. V shed 3 bases and J shed 7 bases, with 4 bases lying between them. CDR1 SEHNR and CDR2 FQNEAQ come from the germline V gene (reference sequence). This CDR3 reads CASSFENSPLHF. The CDR3 region has the DNA TGTGCCAGCAGCTTCGAAAATTCACCCCTCCACTTT.

In this sample, this clonotype turned up many times. This chain joins TRBV3-1 and TRBJ2-7, with D possibly TRBD1 on 5 matching bases. From germline, CDR1 is LGHDT and CDR2 YNNKEL (reference sequence). Trimming left V 4 bases short and J 2 bases short, with 9 bases between. CDR3 size: 13 residues. The CDR3 here is CASSPTAAYEQYF. CDR3 bases: TGTGCCAGCAGCCCGACAGCCGCCTACGAGCAGTACTTC.

This clonotype occurred many times. V and J are TRBV20-1 and TRBJ2-7; TRBD1 agrees at 9 bases. V lost 5 bases, J lost 3 bases, and 5 bases stayed unmatched. Looked up from germline, CDR1 is DFQATT and CDR2 is SNEGSKA (reference sequence). The CDR3 sequence is 13 residues long. The DNA for the CDR3 is TGCAGTGCTGGACAGGGGTTGGGCTACGAGCAGTACTTC. This codes for CSAGQGLGYEQYF.

The chain links TRBV6-5 to TRBJ2-7; no clear D. Germline CDR1 is MNHEY and CDR2 is SVGAGI. V was pared by 2 bases and J by 3 bases, with 11 bases between. CDR3 length: 14 residues. The CDR3 DNA follows: TGTGCCAGCAGTTACCAGGCTCCTAACTACGAGCAGTACTTC. Residues: CASSYQAPNYEQYF.

The chain carries TRBV5-1 and TRBJ1-1; D perhaps matches TRBD1 (6 bases). V lost 1 base to trimming and J lost 2 bases, with 15 bases between them. This CDR3 is 16 amino acids long. CDR1 SGHRS and CDR2 YFSETQ come from the germline V gene. CDR3 sequence reads: CASSLRPQTGNTEAFF. The CDR3 DNA reads as TGCGCCAGCAGCTTGAGGCCACAGACAGGTAACACTGAAGCTTTCTTT.

This clonotype was counted ten times or more. The V and J genes are TRBV6-5 and TRBJ2-3; 11 bases are shared with TRBD2. In germline, CDR1 is MNHEY, CDR2 SVGAGI. The CDR3 spans 16 residues. The junction had 7 bases not matched to a gene; V was cut back by 3 bases and J by 5 bases. The CDR3 nucleotides read TGTGCCAGCAGTTATGGGCTAGCGGGGGGAAAAGATACGCAGTATTTT. Its protein is CASSYGLAGGKDTQYF.

This clonotype was counted many times. The chain uses TRBV5-1 and TRBJ2-3, with D unresolved. The germline gives CDR1 SGHRS, CDR2 YFSETQ. The V end lost 4 bases, the J end lost 0 bases, and 6 bases lay between the germline ends. This CDR3 is 13 amino acids long. CDR3 in amino acids: CASSAYSTDTQYF. CDR3 sequence (DNA): TGCGCCAGCAGCGCCTATAGCACAGATACGCAGTATTTT.

This clonotype appeared many times. The chain joins TRBV4-1 to TRBJ2-2; D is undetermined. With 0 bases removed from V and 8 bases from J, the gap between germline ends came to 13 bases. The CDR3 is made up of 15 amino acids. Germline V gene data show CDR1 as MGHRA and CDR2 as YSYEKL. The CDR3 DNA is TGCGCCAGCAGCCAAGAATGGCCCAGTCAGGGGGAGCTGTTTTTT. Amino acid sequence: CASSQEWPSQGELFF.

This clonotype has only a few counts. V gene TRBV7-2 combines with J gene TRBJ2-7; 11 nucleotides align to TRBD2. This CDR3 region has 14 residues. V lost 4 bases to trimming and J lost 4 bases; unmatched junction nucleotides: 3. Germline CDR1 is SGHTA and CDR2 is FQGNSA. This CDR3 is CASSSSGGWYEQYF. DNA of the CDR3: TGTGCCAGCAGCTCTAGCGGGGGGTGGTACGAGCAGTACTTC.

This clonotype was seen many times. The chain uses TRBV9 and TRBJ2-3; 8 bases align to TRBD2. Trimming removed 3 bases from V and 2 bases from J; junction bases left unmatched: 2. Looked up from germline, CDR1 is SGDLS and CDR2 is YYNGEE. This CDR3 has 14 residues. The CDR3 DNA reads TGTGCCAGCAGCGGCGGGGGGTACACAGATACGCAGTATTTT. This encodes CASSGGGYTDTQYF.

A word on this clonotype: Because it lacks the conserved phenylalanine or tryptophan at the end, this CDR3 is likely a read error. The V call is TRBV12-3 or TRBV12-4, the J call TRBJ2-2, with D possibly being TRBD1 or TRBD2 (7 bases each). The CDR3 runs 17 residues. The CDR3 DNA is TGTGCTAGCAGGGGGGGACCCGACCAACTTAACACCGGGGAGCTGTTTTCT. This sequence encodes CASRGGPDQLNTGELFS.

This clonotype was observed many times. The V gene is TRBV20-1, the J gene TRBJ2-7; D ambiguous. CDR1 is DFQATT and CDR2 is SNEGSKA in the germline V gene (reference sequence). V shed 5 bases and J shed 1 base, with 6 bases lying between them. The CDR3 has 11 amino acids. The CDR3 sequence is CSALYSYEQYF. CDR3 nucleotides: TGCAGTGCTCTGTATTCCTACGAGCAGTACTTC.

This clonotype was recorded a few times. This chain connects TRBV5-5 to TRBJ2-2; perhaps TRBD1 as D (7 bases). The length of the CDR3 is 16 residues. Trimming cost V 1 base and J 6 bases, with 16 bases left between them. CDR1 and CDR2 from the germline V gene are SGHKS and YYEKEE (reference sequence). CDR3 nucleotide sequence: TGTGCCAGCAGCTTGATAGGGGGCGGGGAAGCCGGGGAGCTGTTTTTT. Its translation: CASSLIGGGEAGELFF. The entire variable domain, with the rest obtained from reference TRBV5-5 and TRBJ2-2, is as follows: DAGVTQSPTHLIKTRGQQVTLRCSPISGHKSVSWYQQVLGQGPQFIFQYYEKEERGRGNFPDRFSARQFPNYSSELNVNALLLGDSALYLCASSLIGGGEAGELFFGEGSRLTVL.

This clonotype was seen at least ten times. This chain connects TRBV4-1 to TRBJ1-1, with a weak D call TRBD1 (5 bases). Germline lookup yields CDR1 MGHRA and CDR2 YSYEKL. This CDR3 has 17 amino acids. Trimming removed 3 bases at V and 3 bases at J, with 20 bases between. CDR3 nucleotides: TGCGCCAGCAGCCACTCCTACACCGGGACCGCGTACACTGAAGCTTTCTTT. It yields the protein CASSHSYTGTAYTEAFF.

This clonotype was recorded many times. V gene TRBV5-1 combines with J gene TRBJ2-7; 11 positions match TRBD2. With 2 bases clipped from V and 3 bases from J, the junction kept 4 bases outside the gene matches. CDR3 length: 15 amino acids. Per germline, CDR1 SGHRS and CDR2 YFSETQ. CDR3: CASSLASGGNYEQYF. CDR3 sequence (DNA): TGCGCCAGCAGCTTAGCTAGCGGGGGGAACTACGAGCAGTACTTC.

This clonotype was seen many times. This chain links TRBV2 with TRBJ2-5; unclear D gene. Looked up from germline, CDR1 is SNHLY and CDR2 is FYNNEI. The CDR3 has 13 amino acids. V was shortened by 5 bases and J by 5 bases, with 12 bases between the two germline ends. The CDR3 is CASSPIRRETQYF. In nucleotides, the CDR3 is TGTGCCAGCAGTCCCATCCGCCGGGAGACCCAGTACTTC.

This clonotype was detected ten times or more. The chain couples TRBV5-1 to TRBJ2-3, with 8 bases matching TRBD2. The CDR3 sequence is 15 residues long. Germline CDR1 and CDR2: SGHRS and YFSETQ. Trimming removed 0 bases from V and 3 bases from J; junction bases left unmatched: 3. The CDR3: CASSLEASGTDTQYF. DNA for the CDR3: TGCGCCAGCAGCTTGGAAGCTAGCGGGACAGATACGCAGTATTTT.

This clonotype was seen ten or more times. The rearrangement links TRBV27 to TRBJ2-1; unclear D gene. V lost 6 bases and J lost 4, with 16 bases in between. The germline V gene has CDR1 MNHEY and CDR2 SMNVEV (reference sequence). CDR3 length equals 15 residues. The CDR3 loop is CASSLDVSGYNEQFF. CDR3 DNA sequence: TGTGCCAGCAGCCTGGACGTTTCAGGTTACAATGAGCAGTTCTTC.

This clonotype appeared many times. The rearrangement links TRBV29-1 to TRBJ2-6; D is ambiguous. V gave up 6 bases and J gave up 0 bases, with 3 bases separating them. Germline V CDR1 and CDR2: SQVTM, ANQGSEA. The CDR3 is 12 residues long. CDR3 residues: CSVSSGANVLTF. The DNA for the CDR3 is TGCAGCGTCAGCTCTGGGGCCAACGTCCTGACTTTC.

This clonotype was counted a few times. The chain recombines TRBV5-1 with TRBJ2-6; TRBD1 might be the D (6 bases). This CDR3 contains 16 residues. The V end was cut by 0 bases, the J end by 4 bases, with 11 bases between. CDR1 is SGHRS and CDR2 is YFSETQ in the germline V gene. The CDR3 DNA follows: TGCGCCAGCAGCTTGGTGGCAGGGGCAGGGGCCAACGTCCTGACTTTC. Amino acids: CASSLVAGAGANVLTF.

This clonotype showed up many times. The gene calls are TRBV7-9 and TRBJ1-1, with no clear D. The CDR3 runs 14 residues. The germline V gene encodes CDR1 SEHNR and CDR2 FQNEAQ (reference sequence). V was shortened by 5 bases and J by 3 bases, with 13 bases between the two germline ends. The DNA for the CDR3 is TGTGCCAGCAGCCCCTCCGCCCCGTACACTGAAGCTTTCTTT. Translating gives CASSPSAPYTEAFF.

This clonotype was counted a single time. This may stem from a read error, because a much larger clone lies one nucleotide away. The chain links TRBV12-3 or TRBV12-4 to TRBJ1-2, with D perhaps matching TRBD1 (5 bases). The ends were cut back, 5 bases at V and 7 bases at J, with 17 bases in the middle. CDR3 length equals 14 residues. The CDR3 DNA reads TGTGCCAGCAGTCTCTCCTCAGGGCATGGTGGCTACACCTTC. Protein product: CASSLSSGHGGYTF.